This T cell receptor beta chain appears in the sequencing data of a study of T cell responses to AZD1222 COVID-19 vaccine. The repertoire was sequenced with immunoSEQ multiplex PCR; TCRdb's copy has only in-frame clones and lacks some. This table holds around 110,000 clones, about 90% found once. A word on this clone: Its antigen is not known.

Notes on the study in general: Among vaccine-associated CD4 TCRs, coverage spanned spike, with dominance at 160-218 and 743-854. Among the donors, most were white British and more were female, and clonal diversity was possibly underestimated. Scientists sampled the repertoires only once the peak T cell response had passed.

Trimming removed 4 bases from V and 9 bases from J; junction bases left unmatched: 14. This CDR3 comprises 16 residues. Germline V gene data show CDR1 as MGHRA and CDR2 as YSYEKL. The chain recombines TRBV4-1 with TRBJ2-2; 7 bases fit TRBD2. The sample consisted of peripheral blood, taken on day 0 of AZD1222 vaccination. The receptor was derived from an adult in good health. For the CDR3, the DNA is TGCGCCAGCAGCCTCGAGTTCGGCGGGGGTCTAAGGGAGCTGTTTTTT. It specifies CASSLEFGGGLRELFF.